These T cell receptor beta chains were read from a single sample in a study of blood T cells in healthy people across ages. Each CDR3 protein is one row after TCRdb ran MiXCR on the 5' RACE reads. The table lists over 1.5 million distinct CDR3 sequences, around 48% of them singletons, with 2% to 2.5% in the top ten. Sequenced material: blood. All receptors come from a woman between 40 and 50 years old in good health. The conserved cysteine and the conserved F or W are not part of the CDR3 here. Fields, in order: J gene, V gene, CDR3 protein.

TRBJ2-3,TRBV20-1,SAEDSLDRDTQY
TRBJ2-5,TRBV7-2,ASSPSTGLHNPQY
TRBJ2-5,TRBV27,ASSRRQRQETQY
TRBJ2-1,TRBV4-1,ASSPLPMTYNEQF
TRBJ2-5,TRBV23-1,ASSQSKRIQETQY
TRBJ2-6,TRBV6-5,ASSYSTDFSGANVLT
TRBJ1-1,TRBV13,ASSPATGGVTEAF
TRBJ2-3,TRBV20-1,SARARAGDTQY
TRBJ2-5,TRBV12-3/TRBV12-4,ASSMTSQPPGTQY
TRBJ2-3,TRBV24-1,ATSDLTGGSTDTQY
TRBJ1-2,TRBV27,ASSSNRASGYT
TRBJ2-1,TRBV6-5,ASMIQGFDEQF
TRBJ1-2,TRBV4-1,ASSQGLMGGYT
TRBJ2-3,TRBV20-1,SARDPTSPGTDTQY
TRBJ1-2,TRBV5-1,ASSLNRGQGYT
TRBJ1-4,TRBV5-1,ASREGNEKLF
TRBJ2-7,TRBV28,ASSQPGGGHEQY
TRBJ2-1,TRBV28,ASSLARKPYNEQF
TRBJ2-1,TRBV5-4,ASSSNRAWNNEQF
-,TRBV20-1,SAADLGYEQY
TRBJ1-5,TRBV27,ASSHPGVNQPQH
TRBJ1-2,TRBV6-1,ASSVDGGYGYT
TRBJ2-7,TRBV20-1,SASIPGILNEQY
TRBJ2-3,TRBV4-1,ASSHPRDILTDTQY
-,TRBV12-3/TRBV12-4,ASSFRGEGCEQY
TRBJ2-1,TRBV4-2,ASSQDVWGAGKDEQF
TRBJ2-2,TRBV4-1,ASSRQGRGTGELF
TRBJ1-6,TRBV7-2,ASSPGQYNSPLH
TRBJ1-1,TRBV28,ASRAGTGIVGF
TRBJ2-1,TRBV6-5,ASSYSGTSVYNEQF
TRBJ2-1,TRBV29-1,SVVDLNEQF
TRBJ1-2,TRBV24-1,ATSDNAVGRSYGYT
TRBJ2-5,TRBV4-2,ASSPGHRTNQETQY
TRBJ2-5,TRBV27,ASSLHRGGRQETQY
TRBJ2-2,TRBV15,ATSRDLGLIVGGELF
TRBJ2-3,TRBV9,ASSVDRGGSDTQY
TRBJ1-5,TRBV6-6,ASSSQGRGNQPQH
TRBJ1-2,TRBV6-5,ASRTGGRRYGYT
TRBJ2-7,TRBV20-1,SARDLKRTEQY
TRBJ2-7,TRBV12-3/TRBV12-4,ASSFGTVNEQY
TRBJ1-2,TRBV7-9,ASSLAAGTGGYGYT
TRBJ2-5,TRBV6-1,ASSEVQGGLETQY
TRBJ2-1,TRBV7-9,ASSPSGEYNEQF
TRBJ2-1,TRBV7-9,ASSLGGLAGAYNEQF
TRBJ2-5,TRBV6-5,ASSYSGGQQETQY
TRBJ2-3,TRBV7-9,ASSLGQGDTDTQY